A single sample gave rise to the 19 T cell receptor beta chains below, sequenced in a study of CD8+CD57+ T cells in acquired aplastic anemia. Profiling of TCR beta VDJ combinations and CDR3 sequences used genomic DNA as template. TCRdb reanalysed the reads using MiXCR and keeps one entry per CDR3 protein. This table holds approximately 250,000 distinct CDR3 sequences, approximately 86% found once. Only patients with CD8+CD57+ cell expansion on flow cytometry were chosen for sequencing. The sample was sorted CD4+, CD8+, or CD8+CD57+ T cells (not recorded which) from PBMCs. The receptor set was obtained from a human donor with aplastic anemia.

This clonotype was counted only a few times. The CDR3 DNA sequence: TGTGCCAGCAGGCTAGGGGGGAGTGGAGGGAACGAGCAGTACTTC. It translates to CASRLGGSGGNEQYF. The chain couples TRBV25-1 to TRBJ2-7; D is tentatively TRBD1 or TRBD2 (6 bases each). This CDR3 is 15 amino acids long. The V gene lost 6 bases and the J gene lost 5 bases, with 20 bases spanning the gap. Germline V lookup: CDR1 MGHDK, CDR2 SYGVNS.

This rearrangement joins TRBV9 to TRBJ2-1; TRBD2 matches 8 bases. Germline CDR1 SGDLS, CDR2 YYNGEE. V lost 4 bases and J lost 0; bases outside the gene matches: 3. The CDR3 has 15 amino acids. Here the CDR3 reads CASSPGTSSYNEQFF. The CDR3 bases are TGTGCCAGCAGCCCCGGGACTAGCTCCTACAATGAGCAGTTCTTC. The whole variable domain, filled in from reference TRBV9 and TRBJ2-1, reads DSGVTQTPKHLITATGQRVTLRCSPRSGDLSVYWYQQSLDQGLQFLIQYYNGEERAKGNILERFSAQQFPDLHSELNLSSLELGDSALYFCASSPGTSSYNEQFFGPGTRLTVL.

CDR3 nucleotide sequence: TGTGCCAGCAGCGTAGCTGCGGGGGGGAAGGAGGAGACCCAGTACTTC. Its protein is CASSVAAGGKEETQYF. This chain joins TRBV9 and TRBJ2-5; 9 nucleotides match TRBD2. Trimming removed 0 bases from V and 5 bases from J; junction bases left unmatched: 8. The CDR3 is 16 residues long. Germline V gene sequence: CDR1 SGDLS, CDR2 YYNGEE.

V gene TRBV19 combines with J gene TRBJ2-7, with D unclear. This CDR3 region has 15 residues. V shed 5 bases and J shed 0 bases, with 14 bases lying between them. CDR1 is LNHDA and CDR2 is SQIVND in the germline V gene (reference sequence). The CDR3 sequence is CASSGGTSNSYEQYF. In nucleotides, the CDR3 is TGTGCCAGTAGTGGTGGCACGAGCAACTCCTACGAGCAGTACTTC.

Note on this clonotype: A junction boundary mismatches the germline segment, possibly from a read error. The chain has TRBV2 and TRBJ2-1, with D uncertain. This CDR3 contains 13 residues. Looked up from germline, CDR1 is SNHLY and CDR2 is FYNNEI. CDR3 sequence reads: CASRVAGTNTQSF. The CDR3 nucleotides read TGTGCCAGCAGGGTTGCTGGCACAAATACGCAGTCTTTT.

This chain links TRBV20-1 with TRBJ2-1, with a tentative D call TRBD1 (5 bases). CDR1 is DFQATT, CDR2 SNEGSKA, per germline (reference sequence). The CDR3 has 12 residues. CDR3 coding DNA: TGCAGCGCTGGACACGGCAACAATGAGCAGTTCTTC. Protein: CSAGHGNNEQFF.

For this clonotype: The junction does not match germline at one end; this may be a read error. The V and J genes are TRBV9 and TRBJ2-3, with a possible D match to TRBD1 (6 bases). This CDR3 has 13 amino acids. The germline V gene has CDR1 SGDLS and CDR2 YYNGEE. CDR3 nucleotide sequence: TGTGCCAGCAGCCATGCCAGGTCCAAGGGGGAGCTGTTT. Translated, it gives CASSHARSKGELF.

This rearrangement joins TRBV19 to TRBJ2-1; D is unresolved. The germline gives CDR1 LNHDA, CDR2 SQIVND (reference sequence). V lost 5 bases and J 2 bases, leaving 13 bases between the germline ends. The CDR3 spans 15 residues. CDR3 protein: CASSLGHPAYNEQFF. The CDR3 coding sequence is TGTGCCAGTAGTTTAGGCCACCCCGCCTACAATGAGCAGTTCTTC.

This sequence joins TRBV5-1 and TRBJ2-3; no definite D call. The CDR3 runs to 14 residues. Germline CDR1 reads SGHRS; CDR2 reads YFSETQ. V was pared by 4 bases and J by 7 bases, with 16 bases between. CDR3 sequence reads: CASSVASINNTQYF. CDR3 in DNA: TGCGCCAGCAGCGTAGCCAGCATCAACAATACGCAGTATTTT.

The chain combines TRBV7-8 with TRBJ2-7; D uncertain. The CDR3 length is 14 residues. Per germline, CDR1 SGHVS and CDR2 FQNEAQ. V lost 3 bases and J 9 bases, leaving 18 bases between the germline ends. The CDR3 spells CASSFPGRSYTQYF. The DNA for the CDR3 is TGTGCCAGCAGCTTCCCGGGCAGGTCCTATACGCAGTACTTC. The full variable domain, its missing parts supplied by reference TRBV7-8 and TRBJ2-7, is GAGVSQSPRYKVAKRGQDVALRCDPISGHVSLFWYQQALGQGPEFLTYFQNEAQLDKSGLPSDRFFAERPEGSVSTLKIQRTQQEDSAVYLCASSFPGRSYTQYFGPGTRLTVT.

The rearrangement uses TRBV7-2 and TRBJ1-1; maybe TRBD1 (6 bases). Germline loops: CDR1 SGHTA, CDR2 FQGNSA. Trimming cost V 3 bases and J 7 bases, with 18 bases left between them. The CDR3 sequence is 15 residues long. In DNA form, the CDR3 reads TGTGCCAGCAGCTTGACAGGCGGAGAGCAAGATGAAGCTTTCTTT. Protein: CASSLTGGEQDEAFF.

This chain uses TRBV5-4 with TRBJ2-5, with unresolved D. The length of the CDR3 is 13 residues. Germline CDR1 and CDR2: SGHNT and YYREEE (reference sequence). V lost 2 bases and J 4 bases, leaving 9 bases between the germline ends. The CDR3 DNA is TGTGCCAGCAGCTTTACTTTCGCAGAGACCCAGTACTTC. Protein product: CASSFTFAETQYF.

This clonotype appeared a single time. One end of the junction does not line up with germline, which may come from a read error. The chain employs TRBV7-2 and TRBJ2-2; TRBD2 is a possible D gene (6 bases). Germline V gene sequence: CDR1 SGHTA, CDR2 FQGNSA. The CDR3 has 14 residues. The CDR3 spells CASSPQGTIGEVFF. The CDR3 DNA is TGTGCCAGCAGCCCCCAGGGCACAATCGGGGAGGTGTTTTTT.

The V and J genes are TRBV7-3 and TRBJ2-5, with 9 nucleotides matching TRBD2. J gave up 5 bases and V 3 bases, and 16 bases lay outside the gene matches. The CDR3 totals 18 residues. Per the germline V gene, CDR1 is SGHTA and CDR2 is FQGTGA. CDR3 residues: CASSFKRSGGSTGETQYF. For the CDR3, the DNA is TGTGCCAGCAGCTTTAAAAGAAGCGGGGGGAGTACGGGGGAGACCCAGTACTTC.

This clonotype appeared once. The V gene is TRBV7-2, the J gene TRBJ2-2; D is unclear. The CDR3 covers 12 residues. Germline CDR1 and CDR2: SGHTA and FQGNSA. V was trimmed by 1 base and J by 12 bases, leaving 9 bases between them. CDR3 DNA: TGTGCCAGCAGCTTAGTGCCCGGTCAGCTGTTTTTT. It yields the protein CASSLVPGQLFF.

The gene calls are TRBV15 and TRBJ2-5; TRBD1 agrees at 7 bases. V gave up 10 bases and J gave up 5 bases; unmatched junction bases: 13. Germline V gene lookup returns CDR1 LNHNV and CDR2 YYDKDF (reference sequence). The CDR3 extends over 14 amino acids. This CDR3 is CASTREGARETQYF. The CDR3 bases are TGTGCCAGCACCAGAGAGGGGGCTCGGGAGACCCAGTACTTC.

Notes on this clonotype: One junction end does not reproduce the germline sequence, and a read error may be involved. The J gene is TRBJ2-2, the V gene TRBV20-1; D tentatively reads TRBD1 or TRBD2 (6 bases each). The CDR3 consists of 13 residues. Germline V lookup: CDR1 DFQATT, CDR2 SNEGSKA (reference sequence). In nucleotides, the CDR3 is TGCAGCGCGCGGGACATCGACACGGGGGAGCTGTTTTTT. Translated, it gives CSARDIDTGELFF.

In this sample, this clonotype turned up many times. The chain carries TRBV4-1 and TRBJ1-5, with D unclear. Germline loops: CDR1 MGHRA, CDR2 YSYEKL. The CDR3 is 16 residues long. Trimming pared 0 bases from V and 4 bases from J, leaving 13 bases between. The CDR3 is CASSQEAARRNQPQHF. In DNA form, the CDR3 reads TGCGCCAGCAGCCAAGAAGCGGCCAGGCGGAATCAGCCCCAGCATTTT.

This chain connects TRBV9 to TRBJ2-7; possible D gene TRBD1, 5 bases. Germline CDR1 is SGDLS and CDR2 is YYNGEE. Trimming removed 5 bases at V and 3 bases at J, with 15 bases between. The CDR3 has 14 residues. The CDR3 spells CASREQENLYEQYF. In DNA form, the CDR3 reads TGTGCCAGCAGGGAACAGGAAAACCTCTACGAGCAGTACTTC.